The table lists the clone carrying this TCR beta chain with many counts. Its cognate antigen is unknown. This specimen comes from a study of human T cells and chemical hapten exposure. Study at large: The sensitizing agent was 2% DPC, placed on roughly 2 cm by roughly 2 cm of upper inner arm skin. The patch tests put 0.01% DPC on the skin of the upper back and were read 6 days later.

TCRdb fed the RACE reads into MiXCR, producing one record per CDR3 protein. The sample has 82,000 or so distinct CDR3 sequences, 10% to 15% seen once. Trimming shortened V by 4 bases and J by 3 bases, and 9 bases separated the two germline ends. The length of the CDR3 is 13 residues. Germline V gives CDR1 DFQATT, CDR2 SNEGSKA (reference sequence). The study's findings and limits: Compared to controls, expanded TCRs made significantly more large clusters of similar CDR3s.

Indicated time point: patch test 3, about 24 weeks after DPC sensitization. Treatment meaning: therapeutic diphenylcyclopropenone sensitization with weekly scalp DPC. The receptor was isolated from a woman aged 45-65 years with alopecia areata. Some clones in this sample may be carry-over from other donors' samples. The genes are TRBV20-1 and TRBJ1-4, with D unclear. The specimen was whole blood, collected in connection with sensitization to the hapten diphenylcyclopropenone (DPC). The CDR3 DNA is TGCAGTGCTATGACGGACCCTAATGAAAAACTGTTTTTT. Translation: CSAMTDPNEKLFF.